These 25 T cell receptor beta chains came from one sample sequenced in a study of metastatic and nonmetastatic thyroid tumors. TCRdb re-clonotyped the PCR reads via MiXCR. Among around 41,000 clones listed, 28% were seen once. No treatment had been given to any patient before thyroid surgery. The sequenced sample was blood. The source is a male donor with papillary thyroid cancer or a benign thyroid nodule (not recorded which). Some clones in this sample may be carry-over from other donors' samples.

The V call is TRBV4-1, the J call TRBJ1-5; perhaps TRBD1 as D (6 bases). This CDR3 spans 16 amino acids. Germline loops: CDR1 MGHRA, CDR2 YSYEKL. V lost 3 bases and J 2 bases, leaving 14 bases between the germline ends. In DNA, the CDR3 is TGCGCCAGCAGCCACTACCCACAGGGAGGCAATCAGCCCCAGCATTTT. Translating it yields CASSHYPQGGNQPQHF.

Concerning this clone itself: The junction departs from the called germline gene at one end, perhaps through a read error. The DNA for the CDR3 is TGTGCCAGCAGGTTCACAGGGGGCACTGAAGCTTTATTT. As protein: CASRFTGGTEALF. The rearrangement joins TRBV27 to TRBJ1-1; TRBD1 matches at 9 bases. The V gene's germline CDR1 is MNHEY and CDR2 SMNVEV (reference sequence). The CDR3 is 13 residues long.

This clone turned up a few times. Additional DNA sequences in this sample encode the identical CDR3. The chain joins TRBV6-1 to TRBJ1-6, with a possible D match to TRBD1 (6 bases). Per the germline V gene, CDR1 is MNHNS and CDR2 is SASEGT. The CDR3 loop spans 15 amino acids. Between the trimmed V and J ends, which lost 3 bases and 6 bases, there was a span of 12 bases. CDR3 amino acids: CASSETTGGNSPLHF. The CDR3 coding sequence is TGTGCCAGCAGTGAGACGACAGGTGGTAATTCACCCCTCCACTTT.

Many counts were recorded for this clone. This chain joins TRBV10-2 and TRBJ2-3; D gene ambiguous. This CDR3 spans 17 amino acids. Germline V gives CDR1 WSHSY, CDR2 SAAADI. Trimming took off 1 base at V and 0 bases at J, with 14 bases between the two ends. CDR3 bases: TGCGCCAGCAGTGAGTTGATAACTGGAACAAGCACAGATACGCAGTATTTT. Translating gives CASSELITGTSTDTQYF.

This clone is termed medium-sized. The chain combines TRBV12-3 or TRBV12-4 with TRBJ2-7; no firm D call. This CDR3 region has 13 residues. Trimming left V 6 bases short and J 2 bases short, with 11 bases between. CDR3 sequence: CASSLSTPYEQYF. CDR3 nucleotides: TGTGCCAGCAGCTTATCTACGCCCTACGAGCAGTACTTC.

The chain carries TRBV6-1 and TRBJ2-2; 7 bases map to TRBD2. The CDR3 loop spans 15 amino acids. The germline V gene has CDR1 MNHNS and CDR2 SASEGT. V lost 1 base to trimming and J lost 10 bases; unmatched junction nucleotides: 9. The DNA of the CDR3 is TGTGCCAGCAGTGAAGGGGGGGGAGGTTTCGAGGAGCTGTTTTTT. Amino acids: CASSEGGGGFEELFF.

This clone was seen at least ten times. This CDR3 reads CASSLGQGFYEQYF. The CDR3 DNA sequence: TGTGCCAGCTCACTGGGACAGGGGTTCTACGAGCAGTACTTC. V and J are TRBV18 and TRBJ2-7; 10 bases line up with TRBD1. J gave up 3 bases and V 4 bases, and 3 bases lay outside the gene matches. Germline loops: CDR1 KGHSH, CDR2 LQKENI. This CDR3 has 14 amino acids.

This clone was counted at least ten times. This chain uses TRBV19 with TRBJ1-5; TRBD1 matches at 8 bases. Looked up from germline, CDR1 is LNHDA and CDR2 is SQIVND (reference sequence). V gave up 4 bases and J gave up 7 bases; unmatched junction bases: 6. The CDR3 is made up of 14 amino acids. CDR3 amino acids: CASSKTGVGQPQHF. The CDR3 DNA sequence: TGTGCCAGTAGTAAGACAGGGGTTGGGCAGCCCCAGCATTTT.

This clone was detected many times. The chain has TRBV19 and TRBJ1-1; D gene uncertain. CDR1 is LNHDA and CDR2 is SQIVND in the germline V gene (reference sequence). Deletions cut 3 bases from V and 5 bases from J, with 7 bases between. The CDR3 length is 12 residues. The CDR3 bases are TGTGCCAGTAGTATTGGTAATACTGAAGCTTTCTTT. Residues: CASSIGNTEAFF.

The chain combines TRBV9 with TRBJ2-5, with 7 bases aligning to TRBD2. CDR1 SGDLS and CDR2 YYNGEE come from the germline V gene. The CDR3 consists of 14 residues. The V gene end was trimmed by 3 bases and the J gene end by 1 base; junction bases not matched to a gene: 3. DNA of the CDR3: TGTGCCAGCAGCGCTGGGGGGGTCCAAGAGACCCAGTACTTC. This encodes CASSAGGVQETQYF.

The rearrangement links TRBV19 to TRBJ1-1, with 9 positions matching TRBD1. The CDR3 consists of 13 residues. J was trimmed by 5 bases and V by 6 bases; bases with no gene match: 4. CDR1 and CDR2 from the germline V gene are LNHDA and SQIVND (reference sequence). Written as DNA, the CDR3 is TGTGCCAGTAGGGGGACAGGGCGGACTGAAGCTTTCTTT. Protein sequence: CASRGTGRTEAFF.

As to this clone: Given a much more abundant clone one base away, this may be a read error. The sample has other DNA sequences that encode this CDR3 too. This rearrangement joins TRBV9 to TRBJ2-5, with a weak D call TRBD2 (6 bases). V shed 3 bases and J shed 5 bases, with 20 bases lying between them. The CDR3 extends over 16 amino acids. Per the germline V gene, CDR1 is SGDLS and CDR2 is YYNGEE. CDR3: CASSGGTDPLVETQYF. The CDR3 DNA reads as TGTGCCAGCAGCGGCGGGACGGACCCCTTGGTTGAGACCCAGTACTTC.

About this clone itself: A much larger clone lies a single base off, so this may be a read error. The chain combines TRBV10-1 with TRBJ2-3; the D gene is possibly TRBD2 (5 bases). V gave up 3 bases and J gave up 2 bases, with 24 bases separating them. Germline values: CDR1 WNHNN, CDR2 SYGVQD (reference sequence). The CDR3 runs 19 residues. CDR3 in DNA: TGCGCCAGCAGTGACGGTGTAGCCCTCACTTCGGAGGTCACAGATACGCAGTATTTT. Amino acid sequence: CASSDGVALTSEVTDTQYF.

This clone has a handful of counts. One end of the junction is discordant with germline, which a read error may explain. The rearrangement uses TRBV6-5 and TRBJ1-5; no clear D. Germline V gene lookup returns CDR1 MNHEY and CDR2 SVGAGI. The CDR3 extends over 15 amino acids. The CDR3 coding sequence is TGTGCCAGCAGTTACTCGTGGGAAAGCAATCAGCCCAAGCATTTT. Encoded protein: CASSYSWESNQPKHF.

This clone has a count of ten or more. The V and J genes are TRBV5-4 and TRBJ2-7; D is perhaps TRBD1 (6 bases). The CDR3 loop spans 15 amino acids. CDR1 and CDR2 from the germline V gene are SGHNT and YYREEE (reference sequence). Trimming took 1 base from V and 2 from J, leaving 13 bases between them. CDR3 in amino acids: CASSLSRTDTYEQYF. The CDR3 DNA sequence: TGTGCCAGCAGCTTGTCCCGGACAGATACCTACGAGCAGTACTTC.

This clone has more than one count but fewer than ten. The rearrangement joins TRBV28 to TRBJ1-5; D is possibly TRBD1 (5 bases). V lost 5 bases and J lost 9, with 14 bases in between. Germline V gene data show CDR1 as MDHEN and CDR2 as SYDVKM. The CDR3 runs to 13 residues. CDR3 sequence (DNA): TGTGCCAGCAGTGGCCCCAGGGACGGGCCCCAGCATTTT. Encoded protein: CASSGPRDGPQHF.

The gene calls are TRBV19 and TRBJ1-6; 8 positions match TRBD1. With V trimmed by 3 bases and J by 8 bases, 6 bases remained unmatched. CDR3 length equals 15 residues. The V gene's germline CDR1 is LNHDA and CDR2 SQIVND (reference sequence). The CDR3 is CASSIWDRRDSPLHF. The CDR3 coding sequence is TGTGCCAGTAGTATCTGGGACAGGAGAGATTCACCCCTCCACTTT.

This clone was seen at least ten times. The chain is built from TRBV5-1 and TRBJ2-1, with D unclear. This CDR3 contains 15 residues. The V and J ends lost 4 bases and 5 bases respectively, with 16 bases between them. Germline V gene lookup returns CDR1 SGHRS and CDR2 YFSETQ. The DNA for the CDR3 is TGCGCCAGCAGCCCCGCACCCCCGGTGGACAATGAGCAGTTCTTC. Translated, it gives CASSPAPPVDNEQFF.

The CDR3 sequence: CAWSRGTGVRGELFF. In nucleotides, the CDR3 is TGTGCCTGGAGTAGAGGGACAGGGGTACGCGGGGAGCTGTTTTTT. The gene calls are TRBV30 and TRBJ2-2, with 10 bases aligning to TRBD1. This CDR3 comprises 15 residues. The junction had 7 bases not matched to a gene; V was cut back by 2 bases and J by 7 bases. The germline gives CDR1 GTSNPN, CDR2 SVGIG (reference sequence). The complete variable domain, with remaining parts taken from reference TRBV30 and TRBJ2-2, reads SQTIHQWPATLVQPVGSPLSLECTVEGTSNPNLYWYRQAAGRGLQLLFYSVGIGQISSEVPQNLSASRPQDRQFILSSKKLLLSDSGFYLCAWSRGTGVRGELFFGEGSRLTVL.

This chain connects TRBV3-1 to TRBJ2-7; 14 bases agree with TRBD2. The CDR3 has 14 residues. J was trimmed by 6 bases and V by 5 bases; bases with no gene match: 3. The germline gives CDR1 LGHDT, CDR2 YNNKEL (reference sequence). The CDR3 protein is CASSGTSGSSEQYF. The CDR3 DNA reads as TGTGCCAGCAGCGGGACTAGCGGGAGCAGCGAGCAGTACTTC.

Many counts were recorded for this clone. This chain links TRBV2 with TRBJ1-2; no definite D call. The V and J ends lost 10 bases and 4 bases respectively, with 16 bases between them. Germline CDR1 is SNHLY and CDR2 is FYNNEI. The CDR3 has 13 residues. This CDR3 is CANLEPVSYGYTF. The DNA for the CDR3 is TGTGCCAACTTGGAACCCGTCTCCTATGGCTACACCTTC.

V gene TRBV5-1 combines with J gene TRBJ2-1; possible D gene TRBD1, 6 bases. V lost 2 bases and J lost 7, with 10 bases in between. Germline values: CDR1 SGHRS, CDR2 YFSETQ. This CDR3 contains 13 residues. The CDR3 DNA is TGCGCCAGCAGCTTACAGGGAAGGAATGAGCAGTTCTTC. Protein: CASSLQGRNEQFF.

This clone was detected ten times or more. This chain connects TRBV20-1 to TRBJ2-2, with D perhaps matching TRBD1 (6 bases). Per germline, CDR1 DFQATT and CDR2 SNEGSKA (reference sequence). V lost 0 bases to trimming and J lost 4 bases, with 9 bases between them. This CDR3 has 14 residues. The DNA of the CDR3 is TGCAGTGCTAGAGATGTAGGGGGCACCGGGGAGCTGTTTTTT. The encoded protein is CSARDVGGTGELFF.

The sample holds many counts of this clone. This chain links TRBV6-1 with TRBJ1-6; tentatively, D is TRBD1 (6 bases). From germline, CDR1 is MNHNS and CDR2 SASEGT. The CDR3 runs 17 residues. The ends were cut back, 6 bases at V and 7 bases at J, with 22 bases in the middle. The DNA of the CDR3 is TGTGCCAGCAGCCAAAGGGGGGGGGGGCCGGGGAATTCACCCCTCCACTTT. As protein: CASSQRGGGPGNSPLHF.

This clone was recorded many times. The V call is TRBV30, the J call TRBJ2-3; no definite D call. V lost 0 bases and J lost 4, with 5 bases in between. The length of the CDR3 is 12 residues. Germline assignment: CDR1 GTSNPN and CDR2 SVGIG (reference sequence). The CDR3 reads CAWSVQSDTQYF. CDR3 nucleotides: TGTGCCTGGAGTGTACAGTCAGATACGCAGTATTTT.